These 25 T cell receptor beta chains share one sample of origin, sequenced in a study of cytomegalovirus exposure and HLA in healthy donors. Use of 60 Vbeta and 13 Jbeta primers characterized the PCR. The data were produced by immunoSEQ multiplex PCR, yet TCRdb's version contains in-frame clones alone and is incomplete. Counted here are around 160,000 clones, 70% occurring once; the ten biggest clones make up around 4.6%. Sequencing was carried out using PBMCs. Receptors originate from a young man in good health and CMV-seropositive.

This clone was recorded once. This sequence joins TRBV25-1 and TRBJ1-1; D gene ambiguous. V gave up 4 bases and J gave up 0 bases, with 3 bases separating them. Per germline, CDR1 MGHDK and CDR2 SYGVNS. This CDR3 region has 12 residues. As DNA, the CDR3 is TGTGCCAGCAGTGGGCTGAACACTGAAGCTTTCTTT. Protein: CASSGLNTEAFF.

The gene calls are TRBV30 and TRBJ1-1; D is unclear. The germline CDR1 and CDR2 sequences are GTSNPN and SVGIG (reference sequence). This CDR3 is 14 amino acids long. Trimming removed 4 bases at V and 1 base at J, with 13 bases between. The CDR3 nucleotides are TGTGCCTGGACTCTGCAACACAAGAACACTGAAGCTTTCTTT. This codes for CAWTLQHKNTEAFF.

The chain joins TRBV19 to TRBJ2-6; a weak D match, TRBD1 (5 bases). This CDR3 has 16 residues. Germline assignment: CDR1 LNHDA and CDR2 SQIVND (reference sequence). V lost 1 base and J lost 4, with 11 bases in between. CDR3: CASSIGRVRGANVLTF. The CDR3 DNA sequence: TGTGCCAGTAGTATAGGCAGGGTACGCGGGGCCAACGTCCTGACTTTC.

This clone has only a few counts. This chain connects TRBV6-5 to TRBJ1-1; D is perhaps TRBD1 (5 bases). The CDR3 loop spans 15 amino acids. CDR1 is MNHEY, CDR2 SVGAGI, per germline. V dropped 6 bases and J dropped 0 bases, with 14 bases sitting between them. CDR3 sequence reads: CASSGRGVMNTEAFF. CDR3 bases: TGTGCCAGCAGCGGCCGGGGGGTGATGAACACTGAAGCTTTCTTT.

This clone was observed a handful of times. The V call is TRBV7-2, the J call TRBJ2-5; perhaps TRBD2 as D (5 bases). CDR3 length: 14 residues. Germline V lookup: CDR1 SGHTA, CDR2 FQGNSA. The V gene lost 2 bases and the J gene lost 5 bases, with 12 bases spanning the gap. The CDR3 DNA reads TGTGCCAGCAGCTTACAGTGGACTCCGGAGACCCAGTACTTC. It encodes CASSLQWTPETQYF.

This clone was seen more than once but under ten times. This chain connects TRBV7-2 to TRBJ2-5; possibly TRBD2 for D (6 bases). This CDR3 region has 15 residues. CDR1 SGHTA and CDR2 FQGNSA come from the germline V gene. The V gene lost 3 bases and the J gene lost 7 bases, with 18 bases spanning the gap. The CDR3 DNA reads as TGTGCCAGCAGCTTGGGCGGGGCCCAGTCGTCGACCCAGTACTTC. Its translation is CASSLGGAQSSTQYF. Looking up the rest from reference TRBV7-2 and TRBJ2-5 gives the full variable domain: GAGVSQSPSNKVTEKGKDVELRCDPISGHTALYWYRQSLGQGLEFLIYFQGNSAPDKSGLPSDRFSAERTGGSVSTLTIQRTQQEDSAVYLCASSLGGAQSSTQYFGPGTRLLVL.

This clone occurred a few times. V is TRBV6-1 and J is TRBJ1-3; D call uncertain. Trimming cost V 3 bases and J 0 bases, with 12 bases left between them. The CDR3 length is 16 residues. CDR1 is MNHNS, CDR2 SASEGT, per germline. The CDR3 region is CASSDYAELSGNTIYF. The CDR3 region has the DNA TGTGCCAGCAGTGATTACGCGGAACTCTCTGGAAACACCATATATTTT.

The V and J genes are TRBV6-1 and TRBJ2-2, with D possibly matching TRBD1 (6 bases). V lost 0 bases, J lost 0 bases, and 8 bases lay in between. Germline values: CDR1 MNHNS, CDR2 SASEGT. This CDR3 spans 16 amino acids. CDR3 region: CASSEAEGANTGELFF. DNA for the CDR3: TGTGCCAGCAGTGAAGCAGAGGGGGCGAACACCGGGGAGCTGTTTTTT.

The chain employs TRBV7-2 and TRBJ2-3, with D possibly being TRBD2 (7 bases). The CDR3 has 15 residues. V was cut by 5 bases and J by 6 bases, with 18 bases left in between. Germline values: CDR1 SGHTA, CDR2 FQGNSA. This CDR3 reads CASSVLGGGGDTQYF. CDR3 bases: TGTGCCAGCAGCGTCCTGGGGGGGGGCGGGGATACGCAGTATTTT.

This clone was detected once. The CDR3 DNA reads as TGTGCCAGTAGTATAGGCGACAGGAGCGAACCCTATGGCTACACCTTC. It codes for CASSIGDRSEPYGYTF. The V call is TRBV19, the J call TRBJ1-2, with D tentatively TRBD1 (6 bases). The germline CDR1 and CDR2 sequences are LNHDA and SQIVND (reference sequence). This CDR3 is built from 16 residues. V was trimmed by 1 base and J by 4 bases, leaving 16 bases between them.

The chain links TRBV6-5 to TRBJ2-1; TRBD2 might be the D (6 bases). V was pared by 0 bases and J by 8 bases, with 17 bases between. CDR1 MNHEY and CDR2 SVGAGI come from the germline V gene. This CDR3 spans 16 amino acids. The CDR3: CASSYSGWRGMDEQFF. CDR3 coding DNA: TGTGCCAGCAGTTACTCGGGGTGGCGGGGAATGGATGAGCAGTTCTTC.

This clone was detected only a few times. The rearrangement links TRBV2 to TRBJ1-1; no clear D. The CDR3 sequence is 13 residues long. Trimming pared 4 bases from V and 4 bases from J, leaving 10 bases between. Germline lookup yields CDR1 SNHLY and CDR2 FYNNEI. CDR3 DNA: TGTGCCAGCAGTGTAGACAAAACCACTGAAGCTTTCTTT. Translated, it gives CASSVDKTTEAFF.

The V gene is TRBV28, the J gene TRBJ1-2; perhaps TRBD1 as D (6 bases). V lost 5 bases and J lost 8, with 12 bases in between. This CDR3 spans 12 amino acids. Germline values: CDR1 MDHEN, CDR2 SYDVKM. The CDR3 reads CASSRGGGGYTF. CDR3 in DNA: TGTGCCAGCAGTAGGGGGGGCGGAGGCTACACCTTC.

This chain joins TRBV5-4 and TRBJ1-4; TRBD1 matches 8 bases. V dropped 2 bases and J dropped 5; count of bases not matched to a gene: 2. CDR1 and CDR2 (germline): SGHNT, YYREEE (reference sequence). The CDR3 consists of 14 residues. CDR3 amino acids: CASSLNRGNEKLFF. CDR3 in DNA: TGTGCCAGCAGCTTAAACAGGGGGAATGAAAAACTGTTTTTT.

The chain joins TRBV29-1 to TRBJ1-1; TRBD1 aligns across 8 bases. The CDR3 extends over 16 amino acids. Per the germline V gene, CDR1 is SQVTM and CDR2 is ANQGSEA. Trimming at V came to 3 bases and at J to 3 bases, leaving 12 bases not matched to a gene. The CDR3: CSVDPGNRGTYTEAFF. The CDR3 DNA sequence: TGCAGCGTTGACCCGGGAAACAGGGGGACGTACACTGAAGCTTTCTTT.

This clone was counted between two and nine times. The J gene is TRBJ1-4, the V gene TRBV7-8, with D unclear. V lost 3 bases and J lost 7, with 9 bases in between. Germline loops: CDR1 SGHVS, CDR2 FQNEAQ. The CDR3 sequence is 13 residues long. The CDR3 spells CASSFGLGEKLFF. CDR3 nucleotide sequence: TGTGCCAGCAGCTTCGGACTCGGTGAAAAACTGTTTTTT.

Turning to this clone: This CDR3 is also generated by other DNA sequences in the sample. The rearrangement joins TRBV5-6 to TRBJ2-1, with TRBD2 matching over 8 bases. Germline V gene lookup returns CDR1 SGHDT and CDR2 YYEEEE. The CDR3 contains 16 residues. The ends lost 5 bases at V and 3 bases at J; junction bases unmatched: 10. The CDR3 DNA is TGTGCCAGCAGTCGTGGGACTAGTGTTTACTACAATGAGCAGTTCTTC. Translation: CASSRGTSVYYNEQFF.

As to this clone: This specimen includes other DNA sequences encoding the same CDR3. V gene TRBV27 combines with J gene TRBJ1-4; the match to TRBD1 covers 10 bases. The CDR3 covers 14 residues. Unmatched junction bases numbered 5, after V lost 6 bases and J lost 7 bases. CDR1 and CDR2 from the germline V gene are MNHEY and SMNVEV (reference sequence). The CDR3 nucleotides are TGTGCCAGCAGCCGACAGGGGGCTCTTGAAAAACTGTTTTTT. As protein: CASSRQGALEKLFF.

This chain uses TRBV5-1 with TRBJ1-5; 10 bases agree with TRBD1. Germline values: CDR1 SGHRS, CDR2 YFSETQ. After removal of 4 bases from V and 5 bases from J, the junction contained 3 bases not matched to a gene. CDR3 length: 14 amino acids. The CDR3 here is CASSTGTGDQPQHF. In nucleotides, the CDR3 is TGCGCCAGCAGCACCGGGACAGGGGATCAGCCCCAGCATTTT.

The chain links TRBV10-2 to TRBJ1-1, with TRBD1 matching over 11 bases. The CDR3 spans 20 residues. Germline lookup yields CDR1 WSHSY and CDR2 SAAADI. V lost 5 bases to trimming and J lost 3 bases; unmatched junction nucleotides: 20. CDR3 sequence reads: CASSRSPGTGGPWLDTEAFF. CDR3 sequence (DNA): TGCGCCAGCAGTAGGAGTCCCGGGACAGGGGGTCCGTGGTTAGACACTGAAGCTTTCTTT.

The CDR3 loop is CASSPSLASGRFNEQFF. The CDR3 coding sequence is TGTGCCAGCAGTCCCTCACTGGCTAGCGGGAGATTCAATGAGCAGTTCTTC. The chain employs TRBV6-8 and TRBJ2-1; TRBD2 aligns across 10 bases. Trimming removed 5 bases from V and 6 bases from J; junction bases left unmatched: 13. From germline, CDR1 is MNHGY and CDR2 SAAAGT. The CDR3 has 17 amino acids.

V is TRBV6-4 and J is TRBJ2-3; 7 bases align to TRBD1. The CDR3 contains 14 residues. CDR1 is MRHNA and CDR2 is SNTAGT in the germline V gene. V shed 2 bases, J shed 1 base, and the junction held 0 bases outside the gene matches. The CDR3 is CASSDGQGTDTQYF. CDR3 nucleotides: TGTGCCAGCAGTGACGGACAGGGCACAGATACGCAGTATTTT.

The rearrangement joins TRBV27 to TRBJ2-7, with D possibly TRBD1 on 6 matching bases. In germline, CDR1 is MNHEY, CDR2 SMNVEV (reference sequence). V was clipped by 6 bases and J by 6 bases, with 18 bases between them. The CDR3 extends over 14 amino acids. The CDR3 sequence: CASRLSGTGSEQYV. The CDR3 coding sequence is TGTGCCAGCAGGTTGTCGGGCACAGGGTCCGAGCAGTACGTC.

CDR3 region: CASSFVGETQYF. For the CDR3, the DNA is TGTGCCAGCAGCTTCGTCGGAGAGACCCAGTACTTC. The chain combines TRBV7-9 with TRBJ2-5; D remains ambiguous. The ends were cut back, 3 bases at V and 4 bases at J, with 6 bases in the middle. Germline V gene lookup returns CDR1 SEHNR and CDR2 FQNEAQ (reference sequence). The CDR3 extends over 12 amino acids.

CDR3 coding DNA: TGCGCCAGCAGCTTGGCGACAGGGCCCAGCACAGATACGCAGTATTTT. This sequence encodes CASSLATGPSTDTQYF. The J gene is TRBJ2-3, the V gene TRBV5-1, with TRBD1 matching over 7 bases. V trimming: 0 bases; J trimming: 0 bases; junction bases outside the gene matches: 4. CDR3 length: 16 amino acids. Germline V CDR1 and CDR2: SGHRS, YFSETQ.